This T cell receptor beta chain is from a study of vaccination and CD4 T cells after COVID-19. Study overall: Median time from COVID diagnosis to post-COVID sampling was more than 95 days (35 to 161). For control cultures, the treatment was a CEFX pool, an HIV-1 Nef pool, or no peptide.

The treatment was: roughly 10-day PBMC culture with coronavirus spike peptide pools or control peptides (ViraFEST assay). With approximately 10 ug/ml peptide pools and approximately 10 IU/ml IL-2, PBMCs were cultured at some 2 million per well. Sequenced with the Oncomine TCR Beta short-read assay was DNA taken from cultured CD4+ T cells. One entry per CDR3 protein, called by TCRdb with MiXCR from the PCR reads. The sample holds some 16,000 distinct CDR3 sequences, about a third seen once. This clonotype was observed a few times. Its target is not known. The clonotype was recovered from a human donor who received a COVID-19 vaccine. The starting material was CD4+ T cells from blood, cultured in vitro, obtained before SARS-CoV-2 vaccination.

CDR3 protein: CSARELGLVVRTDTQYF. Here the CDR3 DNA reads TGCAGTGCTAGAGAACTGGGACTAGTCGTACGGACAGATACGCAGTATTTT. J is TRBJ2-3 and V is TRBV20-1; 8 nucleotides align to TRBD2. CDR3 length equals 17 residues. Germline values: CDR1 DFQATT, CDR2 SNEGSKA (reference sequence). Unmatched junction bases numbered 11, after V lost 0 bases and J lost 3 bases.